The TCR beta chain described here comes from a study of OX40 agonist ivuxolimab in advanced cancers. Study-level background: Ivuxolimab was an agonistic, fully human IgG2 monoclonal antibody directed against OX40 (CD134), a costimulatory receptor. In the dose-escalation cohort, 82.7% of patients were male, and the mean age was approximately 60 years, with a range of about 20 to 79. Patients were allowed to have had prior anti-PD-1, anti-PD-L1 or anti-CTLA-4 therapy, and approximately 39% of the dose-escalation patients had been treated with checkpoint inhibitors. Peripheral TCRbeta sequencing was intended to test whether TCR sequence diversity was altered and clonal T-cell expansion was caused by ivuxolimab. Of the approximately 54 dose-escalation patients, hepatocellular carcinoma was present in some 19, melanoma in around 15, renal cell carcinoma in 9 and head and neck cancer in 9. Three dose-escalation patients achieved partial responses, one with hepatocellular carcinoma and two with cutaneous melanoma. Intravenous ivuxolimab was administered to patients every 2 weeks at six dose levels: 0.01, 0.1, 0.3, 1.5, 3 and 10 mg/kg. The paper describes the monotherapy dose-escalation part (N = 52 patients) of the phase I trial of ivuxolimab.

Patients with a history of autoimmune disease or receiving systemic immunosuppression were excluded from the trial. Peripheral blood for TCR sequencing was drawn from every dose cohort at baseline, at cycle 4 day 1 and at cycle 7 day 1. Samples came from an open-label, multicenter, first-in-human phase I dose-escalation trial of ivuxolimab. The trial enrolled adults with locally advanced or metastatic head and neck squamous cell, hepatocellular, melanoma or renal cell carcinoma. Before TCR sequencing, CD4+ T cells and CD8+ T cells were sorted from peripheral blood as separate populations. Regarding this clone: What this receptor recognizes is not known. Base qualities were left out, and no much larger clone turns up one base away.

The full study reports these points: Low levels of normalized T-cell clonal expansion were also seen in some patients who did not respond. After ivuxolimab, expanded clones were on average more numerous among CD8+ T cells than among CD4+ T cells. In partial responders in the 0.1-3.0 mg/kg groups, normalized peripheral clonal expansion was found to be among the lowest, especially among CD8+ T cells. Antigen specificity was not determined for the clonally expanded peripheral T cells. Clonal expansion of both CD4+ and CD8+ blood T cells was observed from baseline to week 6 at doses 0.1 to 3.0 mg/kg.

For sequencing of the TCRbeta CDR3 region, genomic DNA was extracted from the sorted cells. The immunoSEQ Assay was used for sequencing of TCRbeta CDR3 regions. TCRdb carries this immuneACCESS record with in-frame sequences only. Its versions omit some clonotypes, under half of them owing to an unresolved V gene in the studies checked, with the rest unexplained. A total of about 61,000 clones appear in this sample, 86% of them only once. The top ten hold 0.95% to 1.5% of the sample. The clonotype comes from an adult with an advanced solid tumor such as melanoma, head and neck, liver or kidney cancer. Sequenced here: CD4+ or CD8+ T cells sorted from blood, sampled in a trial of the OX40 agonist ivuxolimab.

CDR3 reads: CASSYSRRSNTGELFF. Here is the DNA: TGTGCCAGCAGTTACTCGCGCAGATCGAACACCGGGGAGCTGTTTTTT. Rearrangement joined TRBV6-5 to TRBJ2-2, with the D gene too uncertain to name. The CDR3 has 16 amino acids, counting the end cysteine and phenylalanine. Only the CDR3 portion is preserved as DNA: 48 bases, with reading frame beginning at the first base. V loses 0 bases, J loses 0 bases, and the germline ends lie 8 bases apart. According to the germline V gene, CDR1 reads MNHEY and CDR2 reads SVGAGI.